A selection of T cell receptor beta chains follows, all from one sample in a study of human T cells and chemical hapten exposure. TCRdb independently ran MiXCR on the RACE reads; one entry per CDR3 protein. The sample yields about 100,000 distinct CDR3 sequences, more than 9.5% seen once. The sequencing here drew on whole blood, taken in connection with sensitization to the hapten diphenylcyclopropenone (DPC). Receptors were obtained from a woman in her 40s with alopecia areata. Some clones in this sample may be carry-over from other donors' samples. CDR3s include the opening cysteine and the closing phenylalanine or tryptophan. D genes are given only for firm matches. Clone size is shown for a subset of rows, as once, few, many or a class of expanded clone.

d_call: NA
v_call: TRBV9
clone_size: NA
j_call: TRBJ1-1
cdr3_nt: TGTGCCAGCAGCGTATCTTGGGGGCGCGGCACTGAAGCTTTCTTT
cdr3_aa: CASSVSWGRGTEAFF

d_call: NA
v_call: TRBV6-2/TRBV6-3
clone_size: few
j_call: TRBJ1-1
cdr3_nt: TGTGCCAGCAGTTCCCCCGCCCGGCAAGCTTTCTTT
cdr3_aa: CASSSPARQAFF

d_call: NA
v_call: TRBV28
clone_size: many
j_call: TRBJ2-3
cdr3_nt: TGTGCCAGCATTGGGGGGGCCGTAGATACGCAGTATTTT
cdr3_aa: CASIGGAVDTQYF

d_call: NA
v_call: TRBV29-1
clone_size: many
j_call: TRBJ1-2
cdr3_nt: TGCACCTCCGCGGAGGGAGGAGGCTATGGCTACACCTTC
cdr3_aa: CTSAEGGGYGYTF

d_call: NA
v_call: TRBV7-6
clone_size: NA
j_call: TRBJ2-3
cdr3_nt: TGTGCCAGCAGCCGCCGGGCTAGCGGCACAGATACGCAGTATTTT
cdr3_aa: CASSRRASGTDTQYF

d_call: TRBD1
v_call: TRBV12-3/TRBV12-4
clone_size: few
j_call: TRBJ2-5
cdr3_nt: TGTGCCAGCAGCACCGGACAGGGGGCTGGAGAGACCCAGTACTTC
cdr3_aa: CASSTGQGAGETQYF

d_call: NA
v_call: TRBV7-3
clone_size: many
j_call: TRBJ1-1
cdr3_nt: TGTGCCAGCAGCTTAACGAGATCCAACACTGAAGCTTTCTTT
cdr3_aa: CASSLTRSNTEAFF

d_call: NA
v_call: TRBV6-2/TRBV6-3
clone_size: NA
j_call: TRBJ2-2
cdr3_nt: TGTGCCAGCAGCCGCCCCCGGACACAGAACACCGGGGAGCTGTTTTTT
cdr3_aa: CASSRPRTQNTGELFF

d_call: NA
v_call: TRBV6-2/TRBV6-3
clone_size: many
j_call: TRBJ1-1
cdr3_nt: TGTGCCAGCACCGAGCACACAGGAGCGCCCACTGAAGCTTTCTTT
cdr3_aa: CASTEHTGAPTEAFF

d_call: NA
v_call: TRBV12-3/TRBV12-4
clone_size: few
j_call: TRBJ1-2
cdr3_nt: TGTGCCAGCAGGGGCTCTACCTATGGCTACACCTTC
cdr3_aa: CASRGSTYGYTF

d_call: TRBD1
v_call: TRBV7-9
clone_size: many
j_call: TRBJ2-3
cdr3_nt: TGTGCCAGCAGCTTAGCGCAGGGGGAGCTGGGCACAGATACGCAGTATTTT
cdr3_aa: CASSLAQGELGTDTQYF

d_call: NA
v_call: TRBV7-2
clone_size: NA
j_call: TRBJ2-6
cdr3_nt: TGTGCCAGCAGCCCTTACCGGTTTCAGCCTGGGGCCAACGTCCTGACTTTC
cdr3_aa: CASSPYRFQPGANVLTF

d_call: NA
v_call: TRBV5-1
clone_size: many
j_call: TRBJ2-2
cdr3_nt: TGCGCCAGCAGCCCATATGTAACCGGGGAGCTGTTTTTT
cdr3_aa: CASSPYVTGELFF

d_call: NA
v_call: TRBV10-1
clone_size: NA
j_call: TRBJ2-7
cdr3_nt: TGCGCCAGCAGCGGAGGGTCAAGGAACTACGAGCAGTACTTC
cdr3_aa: CASSGGSRNYEQYF

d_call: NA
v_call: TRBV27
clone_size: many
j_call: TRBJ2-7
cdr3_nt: TGTGCCAGCAGTTGGTCGGGACAAAACTACGAGCAGTACTTC
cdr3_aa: CASSWSGQNYEQYF

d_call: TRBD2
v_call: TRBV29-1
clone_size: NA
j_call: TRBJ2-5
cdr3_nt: TGCAGCGTATCACCGGGACTAGCGGGAGAGACCCAGTACTTC
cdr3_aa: CSVSPGLAGETQYF

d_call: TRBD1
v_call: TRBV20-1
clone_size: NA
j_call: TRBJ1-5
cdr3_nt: TGCAGTGCTCCCACCCCGACAGGGGTTAGCAATCAGCCCCAGCATTTT
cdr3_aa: CSAPTPTGVSNQPQHF

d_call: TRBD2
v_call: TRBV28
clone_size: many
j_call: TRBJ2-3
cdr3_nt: TGTGCCAGCAGGGGTTTAAGACTAGCGAGGGCAGATACGCAGTATTTT
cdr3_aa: CASRGLRLARADTQYF

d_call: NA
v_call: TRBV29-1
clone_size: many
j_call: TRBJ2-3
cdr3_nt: TGCAGCGTTGAAGATCTGGAGGCTAAATCGGGCACAGATACGCAGTATTTT
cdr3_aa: CSVEDLEAKSGTDTQYF

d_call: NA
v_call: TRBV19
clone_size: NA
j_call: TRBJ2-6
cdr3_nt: TGTGCCAGTAGTCCGAGGACATCTGGGGCCAACGTCCTGACTTTC
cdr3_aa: CASSPRTSGANVLTF

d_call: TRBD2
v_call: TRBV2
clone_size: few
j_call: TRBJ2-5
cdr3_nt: TGTGCCAGCCAGGGACTAGCGGGGGGCCAAGAGACCCAGTACTTC
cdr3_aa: CASQGLAGGQETQYF

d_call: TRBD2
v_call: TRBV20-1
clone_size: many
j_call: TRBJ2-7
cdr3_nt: TGCAGTGCTAGAGCAATCGACTATCCGGGAGGGCCCTACGAGCAGTACTTC
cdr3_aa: CSARAIDYPGGPYEQYF

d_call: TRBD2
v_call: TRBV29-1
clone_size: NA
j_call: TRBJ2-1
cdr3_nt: TGCAGCGACGTATTTGCGGGAGGGCCGGTGAATGAGCAGTTCTTC
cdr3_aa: CSDVFAGGPVNEQFF

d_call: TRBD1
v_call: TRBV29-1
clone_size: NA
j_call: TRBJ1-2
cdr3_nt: TGCAGCGTTGCCGGGACAGGCGGAAGAAATTTTCAAGTCTATGGCTACACCTTC
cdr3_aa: CSVAGTGGRNFQVYGYTF

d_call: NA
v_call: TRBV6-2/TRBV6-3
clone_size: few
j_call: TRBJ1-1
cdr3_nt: TGTGCCAGCAGGTCACAGGGTGACCAGGAAGCTTTCTTT
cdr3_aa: CASRSQGDQEAFF

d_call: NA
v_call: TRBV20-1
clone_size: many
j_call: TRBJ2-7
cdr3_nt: TGCAGTGTCAAGGAGGGAGCAGTGTACGAGCAGTACTTC
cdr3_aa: CSVKEGAVYEQYF

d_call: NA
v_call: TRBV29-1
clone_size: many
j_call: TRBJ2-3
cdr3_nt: TGCAGCGTTAGGACCGGGACAAACACAGATACGCAGTATTTT
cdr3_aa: CSVRTGTNTDTQYF

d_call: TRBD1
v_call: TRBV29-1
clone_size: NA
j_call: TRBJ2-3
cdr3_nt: TGCAGCGTTCCCACCCGGGGGACAGGGGGCGATACGCAGTATTTT
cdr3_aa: CSVPTRGTGGDTQYF

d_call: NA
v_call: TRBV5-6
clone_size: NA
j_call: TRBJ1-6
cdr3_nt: TGTGCCAGCAGCCCGAACCTTGGGGATTCACCCCTCCACTTT
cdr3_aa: CASSPNLGDSPLHF

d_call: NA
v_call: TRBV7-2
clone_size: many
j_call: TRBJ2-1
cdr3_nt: TGTGCCAGCAGCTTAGGGGAGCGGGCCAACAATGAGCAGTTCTTC
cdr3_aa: CASSLGERANNEQFF

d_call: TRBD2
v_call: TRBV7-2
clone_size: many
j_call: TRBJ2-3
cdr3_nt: TGTGCCAGCAGCCGACCCGCCCTAGCGGGGGGGCCAAAAGATACGCAGTATTTT
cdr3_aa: CASSRPALAGGPKDTQYF

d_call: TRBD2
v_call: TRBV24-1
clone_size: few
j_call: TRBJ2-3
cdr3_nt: TGTGCCACCAGTGATAGCGGGAGAGGATCAAGCACAGATACGCAGTATTTT
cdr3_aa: CATSDSGRGSSTDTQYF

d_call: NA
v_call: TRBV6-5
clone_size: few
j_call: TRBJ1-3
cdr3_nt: TGTGCCAGCACCTCCTCCAGCTCTGGAAACACCATATATTTT
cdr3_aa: CASTSSSSGNTIYF

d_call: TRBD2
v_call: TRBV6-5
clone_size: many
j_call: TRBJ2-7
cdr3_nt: TGTGCCAGCAGTTCTAGCGGGAGGGGCAACGAGCAGTACTTC
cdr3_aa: CASSSSGRGNEQYF

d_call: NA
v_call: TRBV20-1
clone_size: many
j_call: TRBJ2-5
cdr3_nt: TGCAGTGCTAGAGATGGATGGGGGACCCAGTACTTC
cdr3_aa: CSARDGWGTQYF

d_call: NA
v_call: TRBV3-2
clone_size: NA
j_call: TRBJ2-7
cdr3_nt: TGTGCCAGCAGCCAGGGACTAGCGGGGGACTCCTACGAGCAGTACTTC
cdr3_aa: CASSQGLAGDSYEQYF

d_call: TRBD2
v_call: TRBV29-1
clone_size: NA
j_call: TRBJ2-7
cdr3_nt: TGCAGCGCAGGACTAGCGGGGGCCGAGCAGTACTTC
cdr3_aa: CSAGLAGAEQYF

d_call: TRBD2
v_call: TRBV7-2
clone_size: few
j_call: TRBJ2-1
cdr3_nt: TGTGCCAGCAGCACGCTAGCGGGGGGGCTCTATGAGCAGTTCTTC
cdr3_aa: CASSTLAGGLYEQFF

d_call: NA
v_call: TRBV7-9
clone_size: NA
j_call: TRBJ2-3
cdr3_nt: TGTGCCAGCAACCCCACAGATACGCAGTATTTT
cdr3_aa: CASNPTDTQYF

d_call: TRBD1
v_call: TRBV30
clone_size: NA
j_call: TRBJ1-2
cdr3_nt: TGTGCCTGGACCGCGGACAGGGGCCACTATGGCTACACCTTC
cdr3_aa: CAWTADRGHYGYTF

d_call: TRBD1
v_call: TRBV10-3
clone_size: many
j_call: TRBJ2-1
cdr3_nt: TGTGCCATCAGTGAGTCGATGATTGGGACAGGGAACAATGAGCAGTTCTTC
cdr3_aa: CAISESMIGTGNNEQFF

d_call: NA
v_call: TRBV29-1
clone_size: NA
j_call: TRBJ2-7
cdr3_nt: TGCAGCGTTGTGTGGGGGGCCTCCTACGAGCAGTACTTC
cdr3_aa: CSVVWGASYEQYF

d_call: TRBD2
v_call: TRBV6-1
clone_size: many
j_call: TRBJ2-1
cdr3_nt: TGTGCCAGCAGTGAACCCCTAGCGGAGTTATACAATGAGCAGTTCTTC
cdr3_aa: CASSEPLAELYNEQFF

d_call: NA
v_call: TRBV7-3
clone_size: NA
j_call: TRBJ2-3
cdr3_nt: TGTGCCAGCAGCCCGGACCCCCTCACAGATACGCAGTATTTT
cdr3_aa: CASSPDPLTDTQYF

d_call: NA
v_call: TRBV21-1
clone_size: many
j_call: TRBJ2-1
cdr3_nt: TGTGCCAGCAGCAAAGCGCGGATGACTAGCGGGAGAAGGATTCCTGAGCAGTTCTTC
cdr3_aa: CASSKARMTSGRRIPEQFF

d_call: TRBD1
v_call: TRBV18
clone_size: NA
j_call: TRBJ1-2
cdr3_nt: TGTGCCAGCTCACCAAACCAGGGACAGGGCTATGGCTACACCTTC
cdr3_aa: CASSPNQGQGYGYTF

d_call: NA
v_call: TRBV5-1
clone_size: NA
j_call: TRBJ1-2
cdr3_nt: TGCGCCAGCAGCTGGACCAATCAACAAAACTATGGCTACACCTTC
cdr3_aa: CASSWTNQQNYGYTF

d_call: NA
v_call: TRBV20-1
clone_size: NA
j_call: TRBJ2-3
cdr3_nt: TGCAGCCCTAGAGAGTCCGGGGCGACGAATACGCAGTATTTT
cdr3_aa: CSPRESGATNTQYF

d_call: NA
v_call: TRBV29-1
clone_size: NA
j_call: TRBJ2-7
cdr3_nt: TGCAGCGTTGCCGGGGGACTGGGAGAGCAGTACTTC
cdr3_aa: CSVAGGLGEQYF

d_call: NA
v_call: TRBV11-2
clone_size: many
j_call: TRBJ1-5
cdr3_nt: TGTGCCAGCAGCTTAATAGAAGGACAGCCCCAGCATTTT
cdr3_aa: CASSLIEGQPQHF

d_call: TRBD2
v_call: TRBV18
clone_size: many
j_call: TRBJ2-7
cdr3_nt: TGTGCCAGCTCATTGCTAGCGGACCCTCTCGAGCAGTACTTC
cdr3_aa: CASSLLADPLEQYF

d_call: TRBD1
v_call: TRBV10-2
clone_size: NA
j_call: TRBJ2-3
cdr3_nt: TGCGCCAGCTGGACCGCGGACAGGGGGCGCACAGATACGCAGTATTTT
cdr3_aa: CASWTADRGRTDTQYF

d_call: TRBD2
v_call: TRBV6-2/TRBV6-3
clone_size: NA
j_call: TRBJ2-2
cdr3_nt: TGTGCCAGCAGTCCGGGACTAGCGAACACCGGGGAGCTGTTTTTT
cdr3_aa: CASSPGLANTGELFF

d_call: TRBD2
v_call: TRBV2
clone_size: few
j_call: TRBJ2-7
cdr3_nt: TGTGCCAGCAGGCTAGCGGGGCGTACCTACGAGCAGTACTTC
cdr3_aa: CASRLAGRTYEQYF

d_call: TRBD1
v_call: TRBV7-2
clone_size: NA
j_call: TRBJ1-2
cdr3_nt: TGTGCCAGCAGCTTAGTAGCAGGGGGGGACTATGGCTACACCTTC
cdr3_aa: CASSLVAGGDYGYTF